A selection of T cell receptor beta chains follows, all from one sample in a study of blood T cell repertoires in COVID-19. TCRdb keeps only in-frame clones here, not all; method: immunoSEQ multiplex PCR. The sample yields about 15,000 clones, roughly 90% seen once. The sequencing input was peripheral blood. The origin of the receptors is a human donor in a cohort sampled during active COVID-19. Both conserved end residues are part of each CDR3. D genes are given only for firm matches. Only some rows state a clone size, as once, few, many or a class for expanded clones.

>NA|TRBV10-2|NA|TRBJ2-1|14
CASSELVQYNEQFF
TGCGCCAGCAGTGAGTTGGTGCAGTACAATGAGCAGTTCTTC
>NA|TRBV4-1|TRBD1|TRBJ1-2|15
CASSPGGQGDYGYTF
TGCGCCAGCAGCCCCGGGGGACAGGGGGACTATGGCTACACCTTC
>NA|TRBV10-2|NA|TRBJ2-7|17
CASSLPLRGADSYEQYF
TGCGCCAGCAGCCTTCCATTACGGGGGGCGGATTCCTACGAGCAGTACTTC
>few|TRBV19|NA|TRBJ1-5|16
CASSMQGKNSNQPQHF
TGTGCCAGTAGTATGCAGGGAAAAAATAGCAATCAGCCCCAGCATTTT
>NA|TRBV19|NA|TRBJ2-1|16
CASSIPGALPGHEQFF
TGTGCCAGTAGTATCCCAGGGGCCCTTCCTGGCCATGAGCAGTTCTTC
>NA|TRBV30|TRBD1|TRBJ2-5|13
CAWRGTGQETQYF
TGTGCCTGGAGGGGGACAGGGCAAGAGACCCAGTACTTC
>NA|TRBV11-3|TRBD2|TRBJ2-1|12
CASSYSGGPQFF
TGTGCCAGCAGCTACTCGGGGGGGCCCCAGTTCTTC
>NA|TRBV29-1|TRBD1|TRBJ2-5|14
CSVAGTGAGETQYF
TGCAGCGTCGCAGGGACAGGGGCTGGGGAGACCCAGTACTTC
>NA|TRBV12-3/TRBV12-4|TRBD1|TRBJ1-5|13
CASRRTGGQPQHF
TGTGCCAGCAGACGGACAGGGGGACAGCCCCAGCATTTT
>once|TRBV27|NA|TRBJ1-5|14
CASSSSVRNQPQHF
TGTGCCAGCAGTTCATCGGTCAGGAATCAGCCCCAGCATTTT
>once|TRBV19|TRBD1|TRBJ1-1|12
CASSAGQGKAFF
TGTGCCAGTAGTGCGGGACAGGGGAAAGCTTTCTTT
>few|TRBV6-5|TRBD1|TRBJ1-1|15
CASSSRQGLETEAFF
TGTGCCAGCAGTTCAAGACAGGGGTTGGAGACTGAAGCTTTCTTT
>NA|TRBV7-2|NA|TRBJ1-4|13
CASSLTGGEKLFF
TGTGCCAGCAGCTTGACGGGGGGTGAAAAACTGTTTTTT
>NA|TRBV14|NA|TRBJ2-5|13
CASSQGGRETQYF
TGTGCCAGCAGCCAAGGGGGGAGGGAGACCCAGTACTTC
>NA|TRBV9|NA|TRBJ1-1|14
CASSVGTGNTEAFF
TGTGCCAGCAGCGTAGGTACAGGGAACACTGAAGCTTTCTTT
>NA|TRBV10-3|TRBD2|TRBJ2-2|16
CAISPTSGGNTGELFF
TGTGCCATCAGCCCGACTAGCGGGGGGAACACCGGGGAGCTGTTTTTT
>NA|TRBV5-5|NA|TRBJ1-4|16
CASSLGQIATNEKLFF
TGTGCCAGCAGCTTAGGACAAATTGCAACTAATGAAAAACTGTTTTTT
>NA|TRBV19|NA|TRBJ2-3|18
CASRAPTGFTGITDTQYF
TGTGCCAGTAGGGCCCCAACAGGGTTCACGGGGATCACAGATACGCAGTATTTT
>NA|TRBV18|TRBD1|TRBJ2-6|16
CASSGTGGPGANVLTF
TGTGCCAGCTCGGGGACAGGGGGTCCAGGGGCCAACGTCCTGACTTTC
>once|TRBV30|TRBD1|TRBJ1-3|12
CAWAQGANTIYF
TGTGCCTGGGCCCAGGGGGCGAACACCATATATTTT
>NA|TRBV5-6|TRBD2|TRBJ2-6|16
CASSLRGGSGANVLTF
TGTGCCAGCAGCTTGCGGGGGGGCTCTGGGGCCAACGTCCTGACTTTC
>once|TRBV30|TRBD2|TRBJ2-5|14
CAWSGTSVAETQYF
TGTGCCTGGAGCGGGACTAGCGTTGCGGAGACCCAGTACTTC
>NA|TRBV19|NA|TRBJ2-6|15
CASSPDNSGANVLTF
TGTGCCAGTAGTCCCGACAACTCTGGGGCCAACGTCCTGACTTTC
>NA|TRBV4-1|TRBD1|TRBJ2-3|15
CASSQEQGSTDTQYF
TGCGCCAGCAGCCAAGAACAGGGGAGCACAGATACGCAGTATTTT
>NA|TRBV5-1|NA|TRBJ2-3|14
CASSLEAGADTQYF
TGCGCCAGCAGCTTGGAGGCCGGGGCAGATACGCAGTATTTT
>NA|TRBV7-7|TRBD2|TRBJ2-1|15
CASSLELAEINEQFF
TGTGCCAGCAGCTTAGAACTAGCGGAGATCAATGAGCAGTTCTTC
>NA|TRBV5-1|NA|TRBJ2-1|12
CASSIVASEQFF
TGCGCCAGCAGCATAGTAGCGAGTGAGCAGTTCTTC